The entry that follows covers one TCR beta chain sequence. As yet, its antigen is unknown. This entry comes from a study of metastatic and nonmetastatic thyroid tumors. As handled by the study authors: In papillary thyroid cancer, a distant-metastasis classifier was built using CDR3 differences across clinicopathological groups. TCRdb re-called the PCR reads via MiXCR. The V and J calls come from TCRdb's annotation, not from the publication. The sample includes 5,400 or so clones, 30% to 35% of them seen just once. Thyroid surgery was preceded by no treatment in any patient. Study-level results: As reported, TCR beta diversity in blood and tumor was significantly higher in malignant thyroid tumors than in benign nodules.

Germline CDR1 is DFQATT and CDR2 is SNEGSKA (reference sequence). The ends were cut back, 0 bases at V and 3 bases at J, with 11 bases in the middle. This CDR3 is built from 14 residues. The sequenced sample consisted of adjacent normal tissue. V is TRBV20-1 and J is TRBJ1-1, with D possibly TRBD1 on 6 matching bases. The receptor comes from a female donor with papillary thyroid cancer or a benign thyroid nodule (not recorded which). Some clones in this sample may be carry-over from other donors' samples. CDR3 region: CSARDGAGDTEAFF. The CDR3 coding sequence is TGCAGTGCTAGAGATGGGGCAGGGGACACTGAAGCTTTCTTT.